This T cell receptor beta chain was identified in a study of a mutant IDH1 vaccine in newly diagnosed glioma. Whole-study context: Treated patients showed a male proportion of around 60%, a female proportion of roughly 38%, and a mean age of approximately 40 years. Earlier therapy was either radiotherapy, temozolomide, or both, and most got both.

Study-level findings and limits: Researchers report vaccine-induced immune responses in 93.3% of patients.

Indicated time point: baseline, week 1 (first vaccination visit). The treatment is: pre-vaccination baseline after standard-of-care therapy. New astrocytomas of WHO grade 3 or 4 that were IDH1-mutant and ATRX-lost were found in the donors. TCRdb's table, derived via immunoSEQ multiplex PCR, lists solely in-frame clones and lacks some. The table records approximately 52,000 clones, about three quarters of them present only once. The CDR3 has 15 residues. V was pared by 5 bases and J by 2 bases, with 5 bases of the junction left unmatched. In germline, CDR1 is LGHNT, CDR2 FRNRAP. Comment on this clone: Antigen unknown.

The TCR originated in a woman aged 40 to 55 with glioma. The sequences come from PBMCs, collected from a glioma patient treated with radiotherapy, temozolomide or both. V and J are TRBV12-5 and TRBJ2-3; 9 bases are a match to TRBD1. CDR3 nucleotide sequence: TGTGCTAGTGGTAAAGGGACAGGGAACACAGATACGCAGTATTTT. The encoded protein is CASGKGTGNTDTQYF.